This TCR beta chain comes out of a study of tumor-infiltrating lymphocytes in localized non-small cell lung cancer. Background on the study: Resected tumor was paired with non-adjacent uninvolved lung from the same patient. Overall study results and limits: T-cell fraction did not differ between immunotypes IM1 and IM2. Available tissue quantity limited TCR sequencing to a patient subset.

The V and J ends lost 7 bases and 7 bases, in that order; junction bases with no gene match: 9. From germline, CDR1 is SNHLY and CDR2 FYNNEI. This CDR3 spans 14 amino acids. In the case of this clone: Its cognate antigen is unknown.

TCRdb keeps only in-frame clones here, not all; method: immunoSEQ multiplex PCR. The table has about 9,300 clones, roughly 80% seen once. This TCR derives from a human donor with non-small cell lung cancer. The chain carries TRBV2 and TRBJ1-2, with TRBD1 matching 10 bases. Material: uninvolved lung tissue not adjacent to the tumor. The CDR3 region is CASIHRDRGVGYTF. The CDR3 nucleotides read TGTGCCAGCATCCACCGGGACAGGGGCGTTGGCTACACCTTC. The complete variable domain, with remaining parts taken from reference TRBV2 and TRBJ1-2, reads EPEVTQTPSHQVTQMGQEVILRCVPISNHLYFYWYRQILGQKVEFLVSFYNNEISEKSEIFDDQFSVERPDGSNFTLKIRSTKLEDSAMYFCASIHRDRGVGYTFGSGTRLTVV.